One sample yielded the 20 T cell receptor beta chains listed below, sequenced in a study of blood T cell repertoires in COVID-19. TCRdb's table, derived via immunoSEQ multiplex PCR, lists solely in-frame clones and lacks some. The data contain a few hundred thousand clones, approximately 88% of them singletons. Sample: PBMCs or T cells enriched from blood (not recorded which). The receptor set was obtained from a woman aged 18-29 years who had recovered from COVID-19.

The chain uses TRBV7-8 and TRBJ2-2; the D is unclear. V lost 1 base, J lost 0 bases, and 6 bases lay in between. This CDR3 is 15 amino acids long. CDR1 and CDR2 from the germline V gene are SGHVS and FQNEAQ. CDR3 residues: CASSLVSANTGELFF. CDR3 nucleotides: TGTGCCAGCAGCTTAGTTTCCGCGAACACCGGGGAGCTGTTTTTT.

V and J are TRBV2 and TRBJ2-7; 12 nucleotides match TRBD1. V gave up 11 bases and J gave up 6 bases; unmatched junction bases: 8. Germline CDR1 reads SNHLY; CDR2 reads FYNNEI. The CDR3 sequence is 13 residues long. The CDR3 region is CACLGTGGSEQYF. In DNA form, the CDR3 reads TGTGCCTGCCTGGGGACAGGGGGCTCCGAGCAGTACTTC. The variable domain in full, completed from reference TRBV2 and TRBJ2-7, reads EPEVTQTPSHQVTQMGQEVILRCVPISNHLYFYWYRQILGQKVEFLVSFYNNEISEKSEIFDDQFSVERPDGSNFTLKIRSTKLEDSAMYFCACLGTGGSEQYFGPGTRLTVT.

The chain is built from TRBV20-1 and TRBJ1-1; tentative D call: TRBD1 (6 bases). Trimming took 3 bases from V and 1 from J, leaving 12 bases between them. There are 14 residues in the CDR3. CDR1 and CDR2 from the germline V gene are DFQATT and SNEGSKA (reference sequence). DNA for the CDR3: TGCAGTGCTAGTGGGGGCGCGAGGAACACTGAAGCTTTCTTT. It codes for CSASGGARNTEAFF.

The chain combines TRBV6-1 with TRBJ1-1, with TRBD1 identical over 9 bases. J gave up 3 bases and V 1 base, and 9 bases lay outside the gene matches. The CDR3 is made up of 17 amino acids. The germline CDR1 and CDR2 sequences are MNHNS and SASEGT. As DNA, the CDR3 is TGTGCCAGCAGTGAAGTCCCCACAGGGGGCGGATACACTGAAGCTTTCTTT. It encodes CASSEVPTGGGYTEAFF.

The chain is built from TRBV4-1 and TRBJ2-6, with 8 bases that match TRBD1. This CDR3 has 15 amino acids. Looked up from germline, CDR1 is MGHRA and CDR2 is YSYEKL. Trimming took 4 bases from V and 2 from J; bases not matched to a gene: 1. CDR3 sequence: CASSPTGAGANVLTF. The CDR3 bases are TGCGCCAGCAGCCCGACAGGGGCTGGGGCCAACGTCCTGACTTTC.

The rearrangement uses TRBV7-9 and TRBJ1-6; D possibly corresponds to TRBD1 (5 bases). Trimming took off 5 bases at V and 7 bases at J, with 12 bases between the two ends. The CDR3 sequence is 14 residues long. Germline lookup yields CDR1 SEHNR and CDR2 FQNEAQ (reference sequence). The CDR3 DNA is TGTGCCAGCAGCCCTACGACAGCGAATTCACCCCTCCACTTT. Protein sequence: CASSPTTANSPLHF.

This chain joins TRBV23-1 and TRBJ1-1, with TRBD1 identical over 11 bases. TRBV23-1 has ORF status, its function being uncertain. The ends lost 3 bases at V and 5 bases at J; junction bases unmatched: 5. This CDR3 is 15 amino acids long. Written as DNA, the CDR3 is TGCGCCAGCAGTCATTCGGACAGGGGGCGGACTGAAGCTTTCTTT. It specifies CASSHSDRGRTEAFF.

The chain is built from TRBV6-5 and TRBJ2-7, with a tentative D call TRBD1 (6 bases). This CDR3 region has 15 residues. CDR1 is MNHEY and CDR2 is SVGAGI in the germline V gene. V gave up 6 bases and J gave up 2 bases, with 17 bases separating them. DNA for the CDR3: TGTGCCAGCAGGCAACAGGGAGTTAGGGCCTACGAGCAGTACTTC. It specifies CASRQQGVRAYEQYF.

Only one count was recorded for this clone. V is TRBV2 and J is TRBJ2-2; D unclear. This CDR3 region has 12 residues. Trimming pared 7 bases from V and 6 bases from J, leaving 9 bases between. The V gene's germline CDR1 is SNHLY and CDR2 FYNNEI. CDR3 bases: TGTGCCAGCACGGAGATCTCCGGGGAGCTGTTTTTT. The encoded protein is CASTEISGELFF.

The rearrangement joins TRBV28 to TRBJ2-3; 9 nucleotides align to TRBD2. The CDR3 runs 15 residues. Per germline, CDR1 MDHEN and CDR2 SYDVKM. The ends lost 10 bases at V and 0 bases at J; junction bases unmatched: 8. For the CDR3, the DNA is TGTGCCACCCAAGCAGCGGGAGGTAGCACAGATACGCAGTATTTT. Amino acid sequence: CATQAAGGSTDTQYF.

V usage is TRBV11-2 and J usage is TRBJ1-1; TRBD1 matches 9 bases. The germline CDR1 and CDR2 sequences are SGHAT and FQNNGV. The CDR3 contains 15 residues. Germline trimming cut 5 bases from V and 7 bases from J; bases unmatched to any gene: 11. The CDR3 DNA follows: TGTGCCAGCAGCCTAAGGACAGGGGATTTAGGTGAAGCTTTCTTT. The encoded protein is CASSLRTGDLGEAFF. The full variable domain, in which reference TRBV11-2 and TRBJ1-1 provide the parts outside the CDR3, is EAGVAQSPRYKIIEKRQSVAFWCNPISGHATLYWYQQILGQGPKLLIQFQNNGVVDDSQLPKDRFSAERLKGVDSTLKIQPAKLEDSAVYLCASSLRTGDLGEAFFGQGTRLTVV.

The genes are TRBV12-3 or TRBV12-4 and TRBJ1-1; no reliable D call. Trimming shortened V by 2 bases and J by 1 base, and 5 bases separated the two germline ends. The CDR3 sequence is 13 residues long. CDR3 nucleotides: TGTGCCAGCAGTTTACACACGAACACTGAAGCTTTCTTT. Its protein product is CASSLHTNTEAFF.

The chain combines TRBV7-8 with TRBJ2-1, with D perhaps matching TRBD1 (9 bases). V lost 4 bases, J lost 0 bases, and 19 bases lay in between. Germline CDR1 is SGHVS and CDR2 is FQNEAQ. The CDR3 has 18 residues. DNA of the CDR3: TGTGCCAGCAGCTACAGGGGGCCGAGCGGGAGCTCCTACAATGAGCAGTTCTTC. Protein product: CASSYRGPSGSSYNEQFF.

Note on this clone: At the DNA level, this CDR3 is encoded by other sequences in the same sample as well. V gene TRBV7-9 combines with J gene TRBJ2-6; 7 nucleotides match TRBD1. The germline gives CDR1 SEHNR, CDR2 FQNEAQ (reference sequence). This CDR3 region has 15 residues. The ends lost 2 bases at V and 2 bases at J; junction bases unmatched: 0. Written as DNA, the CDR3 is TGTGCCAGCAGCTTACAGGGGGCTGGGGCCAACGTCCTGACTTTC. Its protein product is CASSLQGAGANVLTF.

This clone showed up just a few times. The chain couples TRBV10-3 to TRBJ2-1; 7 bases fit TRBD1. Germline V gene sequence: CDR1 ENHRY, CDR2 SYGVKD. J was trimmed by 7 bases and V by 10 bases; bases with no gene match: 13. This CDR3 has 14 amino acids. In DNA form, the CDR3 reads TGTGCCAGCCAGTTCGGACAGGACAAAAATGAGCAGTTCTTC. Translated: CASQFGQDKNEQFF.

This chain uses TRBV18 with TRBJ2-5; 7 bases match TRBD1. Germline lookup yields CDR1 KGHSH and CDR2 LQKENI. V trimming: 1 base; J trimming: 3 bases; junction bases outside the gene matches: 5. CDR3 length: 15 amino acids. The CDR3 DNA sequence: TGTGCCAGCTCACCACGAGGACAGGCAGAAGAGACCCAGTACTTC. Protein: CASSPRGQAEETQYF.

For this clone: The identical CDR3 is also encoded by other nucleotide sequences in the sample. The chain is built from TRBV15 and TRBJ2-5; 7 bases agree with TRBD1. The junction had 6 bases not matched to a gene; V was cut back by 0 bases and J by 5 bases. The CDR3 totals 15 residues. Germline CDR1 reads LNHNV; CDR2 reads YYDKDF (reference sequence). This CDR3 reads CATSRERQGAETQYF. The CDR3 nucleotides read TGTGCCACCAGCAGAGAGAGACAGGGTGCCGAGACCCAGTACTTC.

The chain combines TRBV6-4 with TRBJ2-1, with D uncertain. Trimming pared 2 bases from V and 9 bases from J, leaving 11 bases between. Germline CDR1 and CDR2: MRHNA and SNTAGT. The CDR3 sequence is 13 residues long. CDR3 protein: CASSDLGIGEQFF. Here the CDR3 DNA reads TGTGCCAGCAGTGACCTGGGCATCGGTGAGCAGTTCTTC.

This chain uses TRBV7-2 with TRBJ1-2; TRBD1 agrees at 8 bases. This CDR3 is built from 14 residues. CDR1 is SGHTA, CDR2 FQGNSA, per germline. The V and J ends lost 1 base and 4 bases, in that order; junction bases with no gene match: 2. Here the CDR3 reads CASSLGGQAYGYTF. The CDR3 DNA follows: TGTGCCAGCAGCTTAGGGGGACAGGCCTATGGCTACACCTTC.

This clone was recorded a few times. This chain uses TRBV28 with TRBJ1-1; a possible D gene is TRBD1 (6 bases). This CDR3 contains 16 residues. V lost 3 bases and J lost 4, with 18 bases in between. CDR1 and CDR2 (germline): MDHEN, SYDVKM. CDR3 protein: CASSFLPGQGSTEAFF. The CDR3 DNA reads as TGTGCCAGCAGTTTCCTTCCGGGACAAGGGTCCACTGAAGCTTTCTTT.